This TCR beta chain was sequenced for a study of blood T cells in healthy people across ages. Overall study findings and caveats: The study found more naive CD4+ cells and higher diversity in long-lived than aged donors.

Worth noting for this clonotype: Its target is unknown. Possible read error: a much larger clone is one base away.

Per-sample PBMC isolation yielded at least 6.5 million cells. The germline gives CDR1 DFQATT, CDR2 SNEGSKA (reference sequence). CDR3 length: 15 amino acids. A sample-barcoded 5' primer and a J-beta primer mix were used in a second PCR of roughly 7 to 11 cycles. One entry per CDR3 protein results from TCRdb running MiXCR on the 5' RACE reads. The data hold roughly 1.7 million distinct CDR3 sequences, with around 36% observed a single time. This clonotype originated in a woman aged 30 to 39 in good health. The sample consisted of blood. The chain is built from TRBV20-1 and TRBJ2-1; D may be TRBD2 (5 bases). CDR3 in DNA: TGCAGTGCTATGGTTTTAGGGAGCTCCCACAATGAGCAGTTCTTC. Translation gives CSAMVLGSSHNEQFF.